The source of this T cell receptor beta chain is a study of spatial heterogeneity in lung cancer. Study-wide results and caveats: Tumor TCRs that were ubiquitous and expanded showed up in blood more at resection than follow-up.

A distinct unique molecular identifier was carried by each TCR cDNA molecule. TCRdb ran MiXCR on the 5' RACE reads and lists one entry per CDR3 protein. The sample includes more than 30,000 distinct CDR3 sequences, approximately 5.5% of them seen just once. The germline V gene has CDR1 DFQATT and CDR2 SNEGSKA (reference sequence). After removal of 4 bases from V and 1 base from J, the junction contained 8 bases not matched to a gene. The CDR3 covers 16 residues. This clonotype was seen ten or more times. What it recognizes is unknown. Time point in this sample: sample taken at primary tumor resection. Unsorted whole RNA samples from tumor, nontumor lung or frozen PBMC were sequenced.

The clonotype originates from a female donor with early-stage non-small cell lung cancer. J is TRBJ2-5 and V is TRBV20-1; 11 bases are a match to TRBD2. The sample here was PBMCs, taken at surgery. The CDR3 spells CSANGLAGGTQETQYF. Written as DNA, the CDR3 is TGCAGTGCTAACGGACTAGCGGGCGGAACCCAAGAGACCCAGTACTTC.